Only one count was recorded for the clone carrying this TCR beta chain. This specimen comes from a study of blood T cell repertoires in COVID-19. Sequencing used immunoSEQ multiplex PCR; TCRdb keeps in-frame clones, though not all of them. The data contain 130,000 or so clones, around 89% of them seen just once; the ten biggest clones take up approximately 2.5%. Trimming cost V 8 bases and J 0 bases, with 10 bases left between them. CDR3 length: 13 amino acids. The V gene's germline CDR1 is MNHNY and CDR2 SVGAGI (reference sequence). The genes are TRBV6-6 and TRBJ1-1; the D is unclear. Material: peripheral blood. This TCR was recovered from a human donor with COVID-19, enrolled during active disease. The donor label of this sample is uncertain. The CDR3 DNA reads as TGTGCCAGCGGGCCACAGATGAACACTGAAGCTTTCTTT. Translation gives CASGPQMNTEAFF.